A single sample is the source of the 19 T cell receptor beta chains below, sequenced in a study of metastatic and nonmetastatic thyroid tumors. Thyroid surgery was performed in patients who had received no treatment beforehand. TCRdb reanalyzed the PCR reads via MiXCR. This table has almost 70,000 clones, about 14% appearing once. Sequencing used blood. All receptors derive from a male donor with papillary thyroid cancer or a benign thyroid nodule (not recorded which). Some clones in this sample may be carry-over from other donors' samples.

Many counts were recorded for this clone. The rearrangement links TRBV5-4 to TRBJ2-3; D remains unclear. The CDR3 sequence is 13 residues long. CDR1 and CDR2 (germline): SGHNT, YYREEE (reference sequence). The germline V and J ends were trimmed by 3 bases and 1 base, with 6 bases remaining between them. CDR3 bases: TGTGCCAGCAGCTCGACCGGCACAGATACGCAGTATTTT. Translating gives CASSSTGTDTQYF.

V and J are TRBV4-1 and TRBJ2-7; 12 nucleotides agree with TRBD2. The CDR3 spans 20 residues. CDR1 MGHRA and CDR2 YSYEKL come from the germline V gene. The J segment lost 1 base and the V segment lost 0 bases, leaving 13 bases of the junction unmatched. CDR3 region: CASSQDLVLAGGPTSYEQYF. For the CDR3, the DNA is TGCGCCAGCAGCCAAGATTTGGTACTAGCGGGAGGCCCCACTTCCTACGAGCAGTACTTC.

This clone has ten or more counts. This chain links TRBV5-1 with TRBJ2-2; D uncertain. Per germline, CDR1 SGHRS and CDR2 YFSETQ. Trimming removed 0 bases at V and 4 bases at J, with 10 bases between. This CDR3 spans 15 amino acids. The CDR3 DNA follows: TGCGCCAGCAGCTTGGCCTTGACCTCCACCGGGGAGCTGTTTTTT. Translation: CASSLALTSTGELFF.

This clone was counted many times. The J gene is TRBJ2-1, the V gene TRBV7-3; 8 bases agree with TRBD2. The CDR3 consists of 13 residues. V gave up 2 bases and J gave up 6 bases; unmatched junction bases: 0. The germline V gene encodes CDR1 SGHTA and CDR2 FQGTGA. In nucleotides, the CDR3 is TGTGCCAGCAGCTTAGCGGGAGGCAATGAGCAGTTCTTC. Translating gives CASSLAGGNEQFF.

This clone was found many times. The chain combines TRBV2 with TRBJ2-7; the D gene is possibly TRBD1 (5 bases). CDR1 is SNHLY, CDR2 FYNNEI, per germline. The V end was cut by 2 bases, the J end by 3 bases, with 5 bases between. This CDR3 region has 12 residues. CDR3 sequence: CASSEQGYEQYV. In DNA form, the CDR3 reads TGTGCCAGCAGTGAACAGGGCTACGAGCAGTACGTC.

About this clone itself: A clone one base away is much larger, so this may be a read error. The chain couples TRBV6-1 to TRBJ1-2; a possible D gene is TRBD1 (6 bases). CDR3 length equals 14 residues. The germline V gene encodes CDR1 MNHNS and CDR2 SASEGT. The CDR3 nucleotides read TGCGCCAGCAGCCCCCCGGGGGCCACCTATGGCTACACCTTC. It yields the protein CASSPPGATYGYTF.

This clone was detected ten times or more. This chain uses TRBV28 with TRBJ1-4; 7 bases match TRBD1. The CDR3 contains 15 residues. Germline loops: CDR1 MDHEN, CDR2 SYDVKM. With 5 bases clipped from V and 8 bases from J, the junction kept 11 bases outside the gene matches. The CDR3 is CASSLPTGPGEKLFF. In nucleotides, the CDR3 is TGTGCCAGCAGTCTACCGACAGGGCCGGGGGAAAAACTGTTTTTT.

The sample holds many counts of this clone. DNA of the CDR3: TGTGCCAGCAGCGTAGGGGGGGGTGAAGCTTTCTTT. This gives the protein CASSVGGGEAFF. The rearrangement links TRBV9 to TRBJ1-1, with TRBD1 as a possible D gene (5 bases). CDR3 size: 12 residues. The germline gives CDR1 SGDLS, CDR2 YYNGEE. V lost 0 bases and J lost 7, with 7 bases in between.

This clone was observed at least ten times. This sequence joins TRBV5-5 and TRBJ2-2; D remains ambiguous. V gave up 2 bases and J gave up 6 bases, with 8 bases separating them. Germline-derived CDR1 and CDR2 are SGHKS and YYEKEE (reference sequence). This CDR3 has 13 amino acids. CDR3 sequence (DNA): TGTGCCAGCAGCTTTGAGGAGCCCGGGGAGCTGTTTTTT. It encodes CASSFEEPGELFF.

In this sample, this clone turned up many times. J is TRBJ1-4 and V is TRBV15; D may be TRBD1 (5 bases). CDR1 and CDR2 from the germline V gene are LNHNV and YYDKDF (reference sequence). Trimming removed 0 bases at V and 5 bases at J, with 16 bases between. This CDR3 has 17 residues. For the CDR3, the DNA is TGTGCCACCAGCAGAGATCAGGGCAGGCCCGGGAATGAAAAACTGTTTTTT. This encodes CATSRDQGRPGNEKLFF. Drawing the rest from reference TRBV15 and TRBJ1-4, the complete variable domain is DAMVIQNPRYQVTQFGKPVTLSCSQTLNHNVMYWYQQKSSQAPKLLFHYYDKDFNNEADTPDNFQSRRPNTSFCFLDIRSPGLGDTAMYLCATSRDQGRPGNEKLFFGSGTQLSVL.

Ten or more counts support this clone. The chain carries TRBV27 and TRBJ2-7; 14 nucleotides align to TRBD2. The J segment lost 2 bases and the V segment lost 8 bases, leaving 11 bases of the junction unmatched. Looked up from germline, CDR1 is MNHEY and CDR2 is SMNVEV (reference sequence). The CDR3 extends over 17 amino acids. The CDR3 region has the DNA TGTGCCAGCCAAGTTCCGAGACTAGCGGGAGGGGCCTACGAGCAGTACGTC. Amino acid sequence: CASQVPRLAGGAYEQYV.

As concerns this clone: A much larger clone differs by one base, so this may be a read error. This chain joins TRBV27 and TRBJ2-4; 11 bases fit TRBD2. Trimming removed 5 bases from V and 8 bases from J; junction bases left unmatched: 8. The CDR3 is 15 amino acids. Looked up from germline, CDR1 is MNHEY and CDR2 is SMNVEV (reference sequence). CDR3 loop: CASSRSGRDGDIQYF. CDR3 DNA sequence: TGTGCCAGCAGTCGTAGCGGGAGGGACGGGGACATTCAGTACTTC.

This clone was counted many times. V is TRBV5-1 and J is TRBJ1-2; 7 positions agree with TRBD1. V was pared by 3 bases and J by 4 bases, with 12 bases of the junction left unmatched. Germline assignment: CDR1 SGHRS and CDR2 YFSETQ. This CDR3 is built from 16 residues. The CDR3 region has the DNA TGCGCCAGCAGCTCCGGACAGGTGAATTCCCTCTATGGCTACACCTTC. The encoded protein is CASSSGQVNSLYGYTF.

This clone was detected ten times or more. The chain has TRBV2 and TRBJ2-4, with 10 bases identical to TRBD1. The CDR3 totals 14 residues. The V gene end was trimmed by 5 bases and the J gene end by 15 bases; junction bases not matched to a gene: 13. The germline V gene has CDR1 SNHLY and CDR2 FYNNEI. CDR3: CASSPGTGAYSMYF. The DNA for the CDR3 is TGTGCCAGCAGTCCCGGGACAGGGGCGTATTCGATGTACTTC.

Ten or more counts support this clone. This rearrangement joins TRBV9 to TRBJ2-3; 9 bases match TRBD2. This CDR3 is 16 amino acids long. V was clipped by 4 bases and J by 0 bases; unmatched bases: 6. Germline values: CDR1 SGDLS, CDR2 YYNGEE. CDR3 nucleotide sequence: TGTGCCAGCAGCTCCATAGCGGGAGTCAGCACAGATACGCAGTATTTT. It translates to CASSSIAGVSTDTQYF.

At least ten counts were recorded for this clone. Relative to the germline gene, one junction end is altered; a read error may explain this. V and J are TRBV2 and TRBJ1-1; D is possibly TRBD1 (5 bases). Germline V gives CDR1 SNHLY, CDR2 FYNNEI. The CDR3 has 13 residues. CDR3 in DNA: TGTGCCAGCACCGTCTGGGGGAACACTGAAGTTTTCTTT. Protein: CASTVWGNTEVFF.

This clone was recorded many times. The rearrangement links TRBV27 to TRBJ2-7; 11 nucleotides align to TRBD2. V trimming: 5 bases; J trimming: 2 bases; junction bases outside the gene matches: 8. The CDR3 loop spans 16 amino acids. Germline CDR1 reads MNHEY; CDR2 reads SMNVEV (reference sequence). The CDR3 sequence: CASSPLSGRVPYEQYF. The CDR3 DNA sequence: TGTGCCAGCAGTCCACTTAGCGGGAGGGTCCCCTACGAGCAGTACTTC.

This clone was seen ten or more times. This chain connects TRBV27 to TRBJ2-2; 12 bases match TRBD2. The CDR3 totals 17 residues. J lost 1 base, V lost 8 bases, and 8 bases had no gene match. The germline V gene encodes CDR1 MNHEY and CDR2 SMNVEV (reference sequence). Here the CDR3 reads CASGSMTSGRNTGELFF. As DNA, the CDR3 is TGTGCCAGCGGATCTATGACTAGCGGGAGGAACACCGGGGAGCTGTTTTTT.

V and J are TRBV27 and TRBJ1-6; no clear D gene. The germline V gene encodes CDR1 MNHEY and CDR2 SMNVEV (reference sequence). V was cut by 2 bases and J by 6 bases, with 8 bases left in between. The CDR3 consists of 14 residues. The CDR3 DNA follows: TGTGCCAGCAGTTTAAGTCAGCTTAATTCACCCCTCCACTTT. Translation: CASSLSQLNSPLHF.